This T cell receptor (beta chain) is from a study of T cell repertoires in cytomegalovirus infection. Study details: TCR beta signatures that were public indicated CMV infection and matching HLA type. Points from the study as a whole: Identification of carriers of CMV plus the relevant HLA was achieved through cumulative public TCR beta family frequency. Dominating the ex vivo response were TCR beta clonotypes that were CMV-specific and HLA-C-restricted.

Details on this clonotype: Its specificity is unknown.

Via MiXCR, TCRdb re-called the reads, giving one row per CDR3 protein. The table lists over 150,000 distinct CDR3 sequences, approximately 15% of them singletons, with 25% to 30% in the top ten. The sequence was obtained from a human donor in good health (CMV status not recorded). Some clones in this sample may be carry-over from other donors' samples. Sequences were obtained from PBMCs.

CDR3 amino acids: CSFKRGSYEQYF. The CDR3 DNA reads as TGCAGCTTTAAAAGGGGCTCCTACGAGCAGTACTTC. The gene calls are TRBV29-1 and TRBJ2-7; the D gene is possibly TRBD1 (5 bases). CDR3 length: 12 amino acids. Deletions cut 8 bases from V and 0 bases from J, with 11 bases between. From germline, CDR1 is SQVTM and CDR2 ANQGSEA.